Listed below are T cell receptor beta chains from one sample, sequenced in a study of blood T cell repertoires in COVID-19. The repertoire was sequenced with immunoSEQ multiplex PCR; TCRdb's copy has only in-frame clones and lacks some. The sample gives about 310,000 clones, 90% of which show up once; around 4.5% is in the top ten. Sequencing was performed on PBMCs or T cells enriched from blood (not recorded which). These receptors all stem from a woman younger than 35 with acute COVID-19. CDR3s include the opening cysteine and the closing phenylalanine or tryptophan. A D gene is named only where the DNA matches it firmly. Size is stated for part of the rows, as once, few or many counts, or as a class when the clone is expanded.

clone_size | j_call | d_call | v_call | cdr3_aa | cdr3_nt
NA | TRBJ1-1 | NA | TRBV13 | CASSRDQRQVTMNTEAFF | TGTGCCAGCAGCCGGGACCAAAGACAGGTTACCATGAACACTGAAGCTTTCTTT
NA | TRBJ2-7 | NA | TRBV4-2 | CASSPSTSPGHYEQYF | TGTGCCAGCAGCCCCTCGACCTCCCCGGGACACTACGAGCAGTACTTC
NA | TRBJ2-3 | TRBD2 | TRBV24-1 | CATSPTSGSTDTQYF | TGTGCCACCAGTCCGACTAGCGGTAGCACAGATACGCAGTATTTT
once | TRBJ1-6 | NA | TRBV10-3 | CAINSGPVHSPLHF | TGTGCCATCAACTCAGGGCCAGTTCATTCACCCCTCCACTTT
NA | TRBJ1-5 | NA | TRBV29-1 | CSVEGGGGDQPQHF | TGCAGCGTTGAAGGAGGGGGTGGGGATCAGCCCCAGCATTTT
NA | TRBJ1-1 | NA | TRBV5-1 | CASSLSGSVFTEAFF | TGCGCCAGCAGCTTGAGCGGGTCGGTTTTCACTGAAGCTTTCTTT
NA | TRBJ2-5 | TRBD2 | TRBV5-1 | CASSLAKGGRIKETQYF | TGCGCCAGCAGCTTGGCCAAGGGCGGGAGAATTAAAGAGACCCAGTACTTC
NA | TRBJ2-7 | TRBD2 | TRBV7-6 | CASSYLAGGLGEQYF | TGTGCCAGCAGCTACCTAGCGGGGGGCCTGGGCGAGCAGTACTTC
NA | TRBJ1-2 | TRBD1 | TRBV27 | CASSFGTGGLGGYTF | TGTGCCAGCAGTTTCGGGACAGGGGGCCTTGGTGGCTACACCTTC
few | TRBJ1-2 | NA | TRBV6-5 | CASSTYTGINYGYTF | TGTGCCAGCAGTACCTATACAGGGATTAACTATGGCTACACCTTC
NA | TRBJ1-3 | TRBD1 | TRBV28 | CASSSGQGKNTIYF | TGTGCCAGCAGTTCCGGACAGGGGAAAAACACCATATATTTT
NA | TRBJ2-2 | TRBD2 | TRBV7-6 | CASSLSKGLALGELFF | TGTGCCAGCAGCTTATCAAAGGGACTAGCGTTGGGGGAGCTGTTTTTT
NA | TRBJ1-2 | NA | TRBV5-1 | CASSLEGVANYGYTF | TGCGCCAGCAGCTTGGAAGGGGTAGCTAACTATGGCTACACCTTC
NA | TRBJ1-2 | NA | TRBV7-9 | CASSWADRLPNYGYTF | TGTGCCAGCAGCTGGGCTGACAGGCTCCCTAACTATGGCTACACCTTC
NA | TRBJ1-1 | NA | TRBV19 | CASSIWANTEAFF | TGTGCCAGTAGTATATGGGCGAACACTGAAGCTTTCTTT
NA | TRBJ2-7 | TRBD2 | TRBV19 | CASMSLADSYEQYF | TGTGCCAGTATGAGCCTAGCGGATTCCTACGAGCAGTACTTC
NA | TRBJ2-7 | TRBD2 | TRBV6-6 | CASTRLAGGSHEQYF | TGTGCCAGCACCCGACTAGCGGGAGGATCCCACGAGCAGTACTTC
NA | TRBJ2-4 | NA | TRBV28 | CASSSAYGRESKNIQYF | TGTGCCAGCAGTTCGGCTTACGGGCGGGAATCCAAAAACATTCAGTACTTC
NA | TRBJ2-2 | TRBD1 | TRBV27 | CASSPQDRVGNTGELFF | TGTGCCAGCAGTCCCCAGGACAGGGTGGGGAACACCGGGGAGCTGTTTTTT
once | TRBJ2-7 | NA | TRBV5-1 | CASSPNPAGYEQYF | TGCGCCAGCAGCCCAAACCCCGCCGGGTACGAGCAGTACTTC
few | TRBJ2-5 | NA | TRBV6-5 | CASRPVWGGETQYF | TGTGCCAGCAGACCGGTCTGGGGAGGAGAGACCCAGTACTTC
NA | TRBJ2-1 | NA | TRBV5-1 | CASSLARVGEQFF | TGCGCCAGCAGCTTGGCCAGGGTCGGTGAGCAGTTCTTC
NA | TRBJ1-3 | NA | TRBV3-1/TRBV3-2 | CASSQEGVPGNTIYF | TGTGCCAGCAGCCAAGAAGGGGTGCCCGGAAACACCATATATTTT
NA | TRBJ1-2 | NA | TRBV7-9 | CASSLADGGTNYGYTF | TGTGCCAGCAGCTTAGCGGACGGGGGGACTAACTATGGCTACACCTTC
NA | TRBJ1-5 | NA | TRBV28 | CASSFRVNQPQHF | TGTGCCAGCAGTTTCCGTGTTAATCAGCCCCAGCATTTT
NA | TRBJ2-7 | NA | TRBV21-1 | CASSKLPGTGTTPNEQYF | TGTGCCAGCAGCAAACTTCCCGGGACAGGGACCACACCAAATGAGCAGTACTTC
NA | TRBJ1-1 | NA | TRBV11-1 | CASSSVIKNTEAFF | TGTGCCAGCAGCTCAGTAATTAAGAACACTGAAGCTTTCTTT
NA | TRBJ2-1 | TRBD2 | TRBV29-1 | CSAGGLAGVRNEQFF | TGCAGCGCTGGGGGATTGGCGGGAGTGAGGAATGAGCAGTTCTTC
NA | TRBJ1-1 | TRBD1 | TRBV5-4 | CASSVGQAAEAFF | TGTGCCAGCAGCGTAGGACAGGCGGCTGAAGCTTTCTTT
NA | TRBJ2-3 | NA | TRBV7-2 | CASSSLAPTQYF | TGTGCCAGCAGCTCACTAGCTCCTACGCAGTATTTT
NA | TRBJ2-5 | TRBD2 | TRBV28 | CASSSSGTSGRKTQYF | TGTGCCAGCAGTTCCTCCGGGACTAGCGGGAGAAAGACCCAGTACTTC
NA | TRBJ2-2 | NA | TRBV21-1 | CASSAGQGGAAGELFF | TGTGCCAGCAGCGCTGGACAGGGGGGGGCCGCCGGGGAGCTGTTTTTT
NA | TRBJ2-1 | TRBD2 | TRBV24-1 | CATSDLGTSGTYNEQFF | TGTGCCACCAGTGATTTGGGGACTAGCGGGACCTACAATGAGCAGTTCTTC
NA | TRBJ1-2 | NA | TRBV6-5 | CASSLGLLNYGYTF | TGTGCCAGCAGCCTTGGGCTCCTTAACTATGGCTACACCTTC
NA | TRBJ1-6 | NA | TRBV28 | CASSKLSSYNSPLHF | TGTGCCAGCAGCAAGTTGAGCTCCTATAATTCACCCCTCCACTTT
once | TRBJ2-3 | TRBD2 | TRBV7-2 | CASNGLASVDTQYF | TGTGCCAGCAACGGACTAGCCTCGGTAGATACGCAGTATTTT
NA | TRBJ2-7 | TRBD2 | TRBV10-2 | CAVGAGAGYEQYF | TGCGCCGTTGGAGCGGGAGCAGGCTACGAGCAGTACTTC
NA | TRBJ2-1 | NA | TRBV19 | CASRWAGENEQFF | TGTGCCAGTAGGTGGGCAGGGGAGAATGAGCAGTTCTTC
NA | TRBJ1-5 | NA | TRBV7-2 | CASSLESPQPQHF | TGTGCCAGCAGCTTAGAATCTCCTCAGCCCCAGCATTTT
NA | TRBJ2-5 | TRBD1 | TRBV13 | CASSYRGQETQYF | TGTGCCAGCAGCTACAGGGGTCAAGAGACCCAGTACTTC
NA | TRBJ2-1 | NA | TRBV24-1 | CATSESTGTHSYNEQFF | TGTGCCACCAGTGAATCTACCGGGACACATTCCTACAATGAGCAGTTCTTC
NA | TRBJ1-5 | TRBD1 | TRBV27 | CASSSAGTGALNQPQHF | TGTGCCAGCAGTTCCGCCGGGACAGGGGCCCTCAATCAGCCCCAGCATTTT
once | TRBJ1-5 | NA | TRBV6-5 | CASKLSGPNQPQHF | TGTGCCAGCAAGTTGTCAGGGCCCAATCAGCCCCAGCATTTT
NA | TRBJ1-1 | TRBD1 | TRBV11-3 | CASSTGQGVNTEAFF | TGTGCCAGCAGCACGGGACAGGGAGTGAACACTGAAGCTTTCTTT
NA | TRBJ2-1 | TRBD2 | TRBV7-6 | CASSSTWTSGSNNEQFF | TGTGCCAGCAGCTCAACCTGGACTAGCGGGAGCAACAATGAGCAGTTCTTC
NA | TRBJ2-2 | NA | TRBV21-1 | CASSRGGRPNTGELFF | TGTGCCAGCAGCAGGGGGGGACGACCGAACACCGGGGAGCTGTTTTTT
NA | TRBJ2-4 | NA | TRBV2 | CASSESVARIGAKNIQYF | TGTGCCAGCAGTGAATCGGTGGCCAGGATAGGTGCCAAAAACATTCAGTACTTC